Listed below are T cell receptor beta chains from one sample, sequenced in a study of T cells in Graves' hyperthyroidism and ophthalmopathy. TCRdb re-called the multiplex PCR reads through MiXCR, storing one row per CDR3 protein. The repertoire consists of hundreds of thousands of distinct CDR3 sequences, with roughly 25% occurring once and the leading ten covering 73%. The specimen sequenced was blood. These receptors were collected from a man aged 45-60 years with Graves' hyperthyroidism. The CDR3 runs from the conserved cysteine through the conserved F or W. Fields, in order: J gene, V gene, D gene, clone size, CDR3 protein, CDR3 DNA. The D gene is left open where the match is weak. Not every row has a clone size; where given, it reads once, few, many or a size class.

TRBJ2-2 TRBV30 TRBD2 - CAWSLIAGAPNTRELFF TGTGCCTGGAGTCTAATAGCGGGAGCCCCGAACACCAGGGAGCTGTTTTTT
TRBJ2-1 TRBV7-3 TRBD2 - CASSLTFTSATYNEQFF TGTGCCAGCAGCTTAACGTTTACTAGCGCGACCTACAATGAGCAGTTCTTC
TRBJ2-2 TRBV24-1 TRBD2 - CATSDLGTSGENTGELFF TGTGCCACCAGTGATTTGGGGACTAGCGGAGAGAACACCGGGGAGCTGTTTTTT
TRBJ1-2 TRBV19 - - CASSFGLLYGYTF TGTGCCAGTAGCTTTGGACTGCTCTATGGCTACACCTTC
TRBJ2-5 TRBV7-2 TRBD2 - CASSSEPSGVSETQYF TGTGCCAGCAGCTCCGAGCCTAGCGGGGTATCAGAGACCCAGTACTTC
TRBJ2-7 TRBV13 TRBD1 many CASSRTGESYEQYF TGTGCCAGCAGCCGGACAGGGGAGAGCTACGAGCAGTACTTC
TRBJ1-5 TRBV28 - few CASSLWSGGGNQPQHF TGTGCCAGCAGTTTATGGTCCGGGGGTGGCAATCAGCCCCAGCATTTT
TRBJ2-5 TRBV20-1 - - CSAPVAKETQYF TGCAGTGCCCCTGTGGCTAAAGAGACCCAGTACTTC
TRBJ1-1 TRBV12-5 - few CASGPGRPNTEAFF TGTGCTAGTGGTCCGGGACGGCCGAACACTGAAGCTTTCTTT
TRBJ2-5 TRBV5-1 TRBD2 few CASSWGLAGAPETQYF TGCGCCAGCAGCTGGGGGCTAGCGGGAGCTCCTGAGACCCAGTACTTC
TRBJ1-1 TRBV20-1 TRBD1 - CSARVQGPTEAFF TGCAGTGCTAGAGTACAGGGGCCCACTGAAGCTTTCTTT
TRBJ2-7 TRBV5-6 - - CASSLTGLSSYEQYF TGTGCCAGCAGCTTGACAGGGCTAAGTTCCTACGAGCAGTACTTC
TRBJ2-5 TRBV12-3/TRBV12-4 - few CASLWRERMGTQYF TGTGCCAGCCTTTGGAGGGAGAGGATGGGGACCCAGTACTTC
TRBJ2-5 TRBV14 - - CASSQDSRPEETQYF TGTGCCAGCAGCCAGGACAGTAGACCAGAAGAGACCCAGTACTTC
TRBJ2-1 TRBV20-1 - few CSARDLGGRSYNEQFF TGCAGTGCTAGAGATCTGGGCGGGCGCTCCTACAATGAGCAGTTCTTC
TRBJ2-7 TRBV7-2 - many CASSLASATYEQYF TGTGCCAGCAGCTTGGCATCCGCTACCTACGAGCAGTACTTC
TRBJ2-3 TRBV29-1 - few CSVPGADTQYF TGCAGCGTTCCGGGAGCAGATACGCAGTATTTT
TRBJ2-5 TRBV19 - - CASSIAAKGETQYF TGTGCCAGTAGTATAGCGGCTAAGGGGGAGACCCAGTACTTC
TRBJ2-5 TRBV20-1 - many CSAKGGETQYF TGCAGTGCCAAAGGTGGAGAGACCCAGTACTTC
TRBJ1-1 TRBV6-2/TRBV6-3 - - CASSYSRGDQRNTEAFF TGTGCCAGCAGTTACTCGAGGGGGGACCAAAGGAACACTGAAGCTTTCTTT
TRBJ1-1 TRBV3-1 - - CASSQVENTEAFF TGTGCCAGCAGCCAAGTTGAGAACACTGAAGCTTTCTTT
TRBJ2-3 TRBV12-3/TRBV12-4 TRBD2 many CASSHGLAGGTDTQYF TGTGCCAGCAGTCACGGACTAGCGGGAGGCACAGATACGCAGTATTTT
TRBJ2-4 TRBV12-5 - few CASGFEENIQYF TGTGCTAGTGGTTTTGAGGAAAACATTCAGTACTTC
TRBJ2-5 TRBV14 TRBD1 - CASSRRQGAGQETQYF TGTGCCAGCAGCAGACGGCAGGGGGCCGGCCAAGAGACCCAGTACTTC
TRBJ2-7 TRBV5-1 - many CASSLGQGRVYEQYF TGCGCCAGCAGCTTGGGGCAGGGAAGGGTCTACGAGCAGTACTTC
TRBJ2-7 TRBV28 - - CASIPRDLSYEQYF TGTGCCAGCATTCCCCGGGACCTCTCCTACGAGCAGTACTTC
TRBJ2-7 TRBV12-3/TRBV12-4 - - CASSYNRGGEQYF TGTGCCAGCAGTTATAACAGGGGGGGGGAGCAGTACTTC
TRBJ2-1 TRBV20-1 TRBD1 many CSARVGTGVREQFF TGCAGTGCTAGAGTGGGGACAGGGGTCAGGGAGCAGTTCTTC